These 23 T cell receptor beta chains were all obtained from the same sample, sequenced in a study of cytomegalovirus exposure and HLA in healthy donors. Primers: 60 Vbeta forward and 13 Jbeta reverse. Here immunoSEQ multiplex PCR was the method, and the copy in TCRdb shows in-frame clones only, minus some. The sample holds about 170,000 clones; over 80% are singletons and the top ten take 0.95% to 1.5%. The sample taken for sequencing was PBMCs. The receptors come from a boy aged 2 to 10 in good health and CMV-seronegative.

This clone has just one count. CDR3 protein: CASSPSNGQLNTEAFF. The DNA of the CDR3 is TGCGCCAGCAGCCCCTCCAACGGACAGTTGAACACTGAAGCTTTCTTT. The chain recombines TRBV5-1 with TRBJ1-1; possible D gene TRBD1, 6 bases. Germline assignment: CDR1 SGHRS and CDR2 YFSETQ. V shed 4 bases and J shed 0 bases, with 16 bases lying between them. The CDR3 length is 16 residues.

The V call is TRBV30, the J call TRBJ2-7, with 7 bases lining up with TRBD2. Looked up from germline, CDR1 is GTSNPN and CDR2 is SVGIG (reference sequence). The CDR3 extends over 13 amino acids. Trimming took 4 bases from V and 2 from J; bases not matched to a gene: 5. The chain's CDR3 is CAWNGLAAYEQYF. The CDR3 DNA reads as TGTGCCTGGAACGGGCTAGCGGCCTACGAGCAGTACTTC.

CDR3 residues: CASSLRRTGYGYTF. The CDR3 DNA follows: TGTGCCAGCAGCCTCCGCCGGACAGGGTATGGCTACACCTTC. V gene TRBV9 combines with J gene TRBJ1-2; 8 bases agree with TRBD1. V trimming: 4 bases; J trimming: 5 bases; junction bases outside the gene matches: 7. Germline V gene sequence: CDR1 SGDLS, CDR2 YYNGEE. The CDR3 has 14 amino acids.

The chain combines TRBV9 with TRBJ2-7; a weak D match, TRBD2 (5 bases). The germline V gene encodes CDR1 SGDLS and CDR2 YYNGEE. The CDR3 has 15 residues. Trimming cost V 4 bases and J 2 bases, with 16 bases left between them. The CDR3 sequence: CASSPTGRAPYEQYF. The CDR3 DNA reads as TGTGCCAGCAGCCCTACTGGGCGGGCACCCTACGAGCAGTACTTC.

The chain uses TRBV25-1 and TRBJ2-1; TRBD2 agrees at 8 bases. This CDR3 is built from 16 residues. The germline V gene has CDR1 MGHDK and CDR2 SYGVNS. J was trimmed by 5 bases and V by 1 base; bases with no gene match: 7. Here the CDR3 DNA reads TGTGCCAGCAGTGAATGGGGCCTAGCGGGTGACAATGAGCAGTTCTTC. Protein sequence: CASSEWGLAGDNEQFF.

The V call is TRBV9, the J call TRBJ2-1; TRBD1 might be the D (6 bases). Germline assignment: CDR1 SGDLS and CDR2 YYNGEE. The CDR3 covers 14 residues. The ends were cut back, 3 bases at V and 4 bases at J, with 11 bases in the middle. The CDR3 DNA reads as TGTGCCAGCAGCGAGGCAGGGGTATACAATGAGCAGTTCTTC. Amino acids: CASSEAGVYNEQFF.

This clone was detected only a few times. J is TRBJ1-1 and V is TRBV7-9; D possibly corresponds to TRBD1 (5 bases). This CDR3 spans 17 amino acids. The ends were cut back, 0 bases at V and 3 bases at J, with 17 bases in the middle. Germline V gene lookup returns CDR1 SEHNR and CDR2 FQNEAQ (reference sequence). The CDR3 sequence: CASSLALSDGGDTEAFF. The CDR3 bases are TGTGCCAGCAGCTTAGCGCTTTCGGACGGAGGGGACACTGAAGCTTTCTTT.

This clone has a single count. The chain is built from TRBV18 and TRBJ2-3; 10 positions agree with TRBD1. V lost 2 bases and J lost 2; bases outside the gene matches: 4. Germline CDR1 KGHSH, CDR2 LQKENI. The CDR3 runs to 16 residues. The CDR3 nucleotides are TGTGCCAGCTCACCAAGGACAGGGGGTTTCACAGATACGCAGTATTTT. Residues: CASSPRTGGFTDTQYF. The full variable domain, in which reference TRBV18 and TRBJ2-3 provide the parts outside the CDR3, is NAGVMQNPRHLVRRRGQEARLRCSPMKGHSHVYWYRQLPEEGLKFMVYLQKENIIDESGMPKERFSAEFPKEGPSILRIQQVVRGDSAAYFCASSPRTGGFTDTQYFGPGTRLTVL.

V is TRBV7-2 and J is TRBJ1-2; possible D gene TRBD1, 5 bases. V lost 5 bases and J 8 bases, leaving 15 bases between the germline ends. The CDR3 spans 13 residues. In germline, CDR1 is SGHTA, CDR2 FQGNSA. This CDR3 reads CASSGRGLWGYTF. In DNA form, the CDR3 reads TGTGCCAGCAGCGGTAGGGGACTCTGGGGCTACACCTTC. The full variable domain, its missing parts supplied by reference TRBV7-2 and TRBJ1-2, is GAGVSQSPSNKVTEKGKDVELRCDPISGHTALYWYRQSLGQGLEFLIYFQGNSAPDKSGLPSDRFSAERTGGSVSTLTIQRTQQEDSAVYLCASSGRGLWGYTFGSGTRLTVV.

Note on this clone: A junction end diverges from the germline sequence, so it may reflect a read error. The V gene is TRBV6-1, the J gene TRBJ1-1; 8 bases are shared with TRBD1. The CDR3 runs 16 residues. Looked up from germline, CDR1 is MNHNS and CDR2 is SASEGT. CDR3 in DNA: TGTGTCAGCAGTGGGGACAGGCTGGGGATGAACACTGAAGCTTTCTTT. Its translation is CVSSGDRLGMNTEAFF.

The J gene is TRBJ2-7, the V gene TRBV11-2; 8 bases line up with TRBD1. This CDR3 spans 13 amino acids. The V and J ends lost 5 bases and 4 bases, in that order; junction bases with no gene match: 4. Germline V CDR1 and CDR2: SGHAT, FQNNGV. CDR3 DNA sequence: TGTGCCAGCAGCCGAGACAGGGGATACGAGCAGTACGTC. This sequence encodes CASSRDRGYEQYV.

The CDR3 DNA is TGTGCCAGCAGCAGCGAGATCCTTACAGATACGCAGTATTTT. Translating gives CASSSEILTDTQYF. The chain recombines TRBV14 with TRBJ2-3, with D hard to call. V lost 5 bases and J lost 3, with 12 bases in between. Germline V gives CDR1 SGHDN, CDR2 FVKESK. The CDR3 is made up of 14 amino acids.

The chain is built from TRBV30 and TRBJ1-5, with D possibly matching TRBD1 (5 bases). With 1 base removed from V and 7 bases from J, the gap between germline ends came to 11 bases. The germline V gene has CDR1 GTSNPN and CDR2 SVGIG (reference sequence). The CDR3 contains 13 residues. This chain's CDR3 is CAWSAGPGQPQHF. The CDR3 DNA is TGTGCCTGGAGTGCAGGGCCAGGACAGCCCCAGCATTTT.

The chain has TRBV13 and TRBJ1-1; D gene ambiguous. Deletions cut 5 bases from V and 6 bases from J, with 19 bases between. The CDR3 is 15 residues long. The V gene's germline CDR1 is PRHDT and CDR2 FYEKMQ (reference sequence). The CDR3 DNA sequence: TGTGCCAGCAGCGCAGATCCGGATACGGGTTCTGAAGCTTTCTTT. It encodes CASSADPDTGSEAFF. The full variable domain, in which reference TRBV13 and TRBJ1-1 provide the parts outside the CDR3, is AAGVIQSPRHLIKEKRETATLKCYPIPRHDTVYWYQQGPGQDPQFLISFYEKMQSDKGSIPDRFSAQQFSDYHSELNMSSLELGDSALYFCASSADPDTGSEAFFGQGTRLTVV.

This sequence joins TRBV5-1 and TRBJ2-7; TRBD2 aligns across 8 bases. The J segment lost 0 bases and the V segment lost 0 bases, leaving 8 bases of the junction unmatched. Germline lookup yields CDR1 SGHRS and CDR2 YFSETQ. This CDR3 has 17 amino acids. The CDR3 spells CASSLGALSGDSYEQYF. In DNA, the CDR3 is TGCGCCAGCAGCTTGGGGGCCCTTAGCGGGGACTCCTACGAGCAGTACTTC.

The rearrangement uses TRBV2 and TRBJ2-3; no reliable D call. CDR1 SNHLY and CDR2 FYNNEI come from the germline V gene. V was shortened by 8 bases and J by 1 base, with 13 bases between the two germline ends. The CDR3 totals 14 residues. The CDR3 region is CASVSSRGTDTQYF. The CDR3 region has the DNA TGTGCCAGCGTTTCTAGTCGGGGCACAGATACGCAGTATTTT.

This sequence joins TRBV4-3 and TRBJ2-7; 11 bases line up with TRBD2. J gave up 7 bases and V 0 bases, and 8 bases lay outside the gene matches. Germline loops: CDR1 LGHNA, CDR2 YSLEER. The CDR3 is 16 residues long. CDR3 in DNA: TGCGCCAGCAGCCAAGAGATAGCGGGGGGGAAGTATGAGCAGTACGTC. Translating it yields CASSQEIAGGKYEQYV.

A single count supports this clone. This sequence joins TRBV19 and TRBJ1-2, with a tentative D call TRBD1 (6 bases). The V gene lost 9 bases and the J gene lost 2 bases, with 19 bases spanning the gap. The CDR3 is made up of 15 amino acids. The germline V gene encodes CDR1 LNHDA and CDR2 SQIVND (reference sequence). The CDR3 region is CASLGGGAQNYGYTF. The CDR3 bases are TGTGCCAGCTTGGGGGGGGGCGCCCAGAACTATGGCTACACCTTC.

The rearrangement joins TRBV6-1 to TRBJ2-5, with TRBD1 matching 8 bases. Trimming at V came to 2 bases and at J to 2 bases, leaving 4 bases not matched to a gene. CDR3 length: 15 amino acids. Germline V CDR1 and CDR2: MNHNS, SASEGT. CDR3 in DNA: TGTGCCAGCAGTGAACCCAGGGGGCAACAAGAGACCCAGTACTTC. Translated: CASSEPRGQQETQYF.

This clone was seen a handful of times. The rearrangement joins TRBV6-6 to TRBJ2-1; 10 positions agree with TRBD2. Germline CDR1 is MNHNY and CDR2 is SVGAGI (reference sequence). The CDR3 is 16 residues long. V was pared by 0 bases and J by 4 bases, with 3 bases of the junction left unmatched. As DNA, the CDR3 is TGTGCCAGCAGTTACTCGACTAGCGGGTATTACAATGAGCAGTTCTTC. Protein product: CASSYSTSGYYNEQFF.

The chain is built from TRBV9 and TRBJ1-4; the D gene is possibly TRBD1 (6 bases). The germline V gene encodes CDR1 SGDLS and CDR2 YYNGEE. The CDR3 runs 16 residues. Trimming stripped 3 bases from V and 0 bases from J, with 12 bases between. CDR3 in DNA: TGTGCCAGCAGCGCCGGACAGATAGCAACTAATGAAAAACTGTTTTTT. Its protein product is CASSAGQIATNEKLFF.

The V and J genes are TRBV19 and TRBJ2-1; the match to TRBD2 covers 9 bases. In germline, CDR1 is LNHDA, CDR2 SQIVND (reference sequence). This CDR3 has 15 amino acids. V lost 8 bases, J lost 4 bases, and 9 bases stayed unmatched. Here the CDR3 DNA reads TGTGCCAGTTCGCCCGCTAGCGGGGCTTACAATGAGCAGTTCTTC. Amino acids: CASSPASGAYNEQFF.

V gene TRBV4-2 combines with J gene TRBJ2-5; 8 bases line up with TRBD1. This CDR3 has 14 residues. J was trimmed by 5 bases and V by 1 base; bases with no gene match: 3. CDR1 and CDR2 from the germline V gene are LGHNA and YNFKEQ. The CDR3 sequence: CASSQGDRLETQYF. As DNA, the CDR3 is TGTGCCAGCAGCCAAGGGGACAGGTTGGAGACCCAGTACTTC.